The rows below give T cell receptor beta chains drawn from one sample of a study of OX40 agonist ivuxolimab in advanced cancers. Assay: immunoSEQ multiplex PCR; the TCRdb copy retains only in-frame clones and omits some. The sample carries tens of thousands of clones, more than 75% recorded once. Here the sequenced sample was CD4+ or CD8+ T cells sorted from blood, taken in a trial of the OX40 agonist ivuxolimab. The receptors were sampled from an adult with an advanced solid tumor such as melanoma, head and neck, liver or kidney cancer. Each CDR3 is given with its conserved first and last residue. The order of the fields is clone size, CDR3 length, J gene, V gene, D gene, CDR3 protein, CDR3 DNA. D genes are given only for firm matches. Clone size is stated in some rows and not others, as once, few, many or a class when expanded.

clone_size: .
cdr3_length: 15
j_call: TRBJ2-3
v_call: TRBV5-1
d_call: .
cdr3_aa: CASSLFSPAGDTQYF
cdr3_nt: TGCGCCAGCAGCTTGTTCAGCCCGGCAGGAGATACGCAGTATTTT

clone_size: .
cdr3_length: 12
j_call: TRBJ1-2
v_call: TRBV2
d_call: .
cdr3_aa: CASSEASRGYTF
cdr3_nt: TGTGCCAGCAGTGAAGCAAGCCGCGGCTACACCTTC

clone_size: .
cdr3_length: 17
j_call: TRBJ1-5
v_call: TRBV9
d_call: .
cdr3_aa: CASSVVLSSGRDQPQHF
cdr3_nt: TGTGCCAGCAGCGTAGTATTGTCTTCCGGCAGGGATCAGCCCCAGCATTTT

clone_size: once
cdr3_length: 15
j_call: TRBJ1-4
v_call: TRBV5-4
d_call: TRBD1
cdr3_aa: CASSLRQGPNEKLFF
cdr3_nt: TGTGCCAGCAGCTTGAGACAGGGTCCTAATGAAAAACTGTTTTTT

clone_size: few
cdr3_length: 11
j_call: TRBJ2-7
v_call: TRBV28
d_call: .
cdr3_aa: CASDNNREQYF
cdr3_nt: TGTGCCAGCGATAACAACAGGGAGCAGTACTTC

clone_size: .
cdr3_length: 13
j_call: TRBJ2-7
v_call: TRBV6-1
d_call: .
cdr3_aa: CASSELAGHEQYF
cdr3_nt: TGTGCCAGCAGTGAATTAGCTGGCCACGAGCAGTACTTC

clone_size: .
cdr3_length: 13
j_call: TRBJ1-2
v_call: TRBV7-3
d_call: .
cdr3_aa: CASSLMDGVGYTF
cdr3_nt: TGTGCCAGCAGCTTGATGGACGGAGTCGGCTACACCTTC

clone_size: .
cdr3_length: 16
j_call: TRBJ1-5
v_call: TRBV28
d_call: .
cdr3_aa: CASIQGTRGAYQPQHF
cdr3_nt: TGTGCCAGCATCCAGGGGACTCGGGGGGCTTATCAGCCCCAGCATTTT

clone_size: .
cdr3_length: 15
j_call: TRBJ2-7
v_call: TRBV5-1
d_call: TRBD1
cdr3_aa: CASSPDPGQIYEQYF
cdr3_nt: TGCGCCAGCAGCCCGGACCCGGGACAGATCTACGAGCAGTACTTC

clone_size: .
cdr3_length: 14
j_call: TRBJ1-1
v_call: TRBV30
d_call: .
cdr3_aa: CAWSVSAGGTEAFF
cdr3_nt: TGTGCCTGGAGTGTGTCAGCCGGTGGCACTGAAGCTTTCTTT

clone_size: few
cdr3_length: 14
j_call: TRBJ2-7
v_call: TRBV5-8
d_call: .
cdr3_aa: CASSLMVPSYEQYF
cdr3_nt: TGTGCCAGCAGCTTGATGGTCCCCTCCTACGAGCAGTACTTC

clone_size: .
cdr3_length: 14
j_call: TRBJ2-3
v_call: TRBV29-1
d_call: TRBD2
cdr3_aa: CSVVGTRGGDTQYF
cdr3_nt: TGCAGCGTTGTAGGGACACGGGGGGGAGATACGCAGTATTTT

clone_size: .
cdr3_length: 13
j_call: TRBJ1-1
v_call: TRBV6-5
d_call: .
cdr3_aa: CASSMGENTEAFF
cdr3_nt: TGTGCCAGCAGTATGGGGGAGAACACTGAAGCTTTCTTT

clone_size: .
cdr3_length: 16
j_call: TRBJ2-3
v_call: TRBV5-1
d_call: TRBD2
cdr3_aa: CASSPEVAGYTDTQYF
cdr3_nt: TGCGCCAGCAGCCCCGAGGTAGCGGGGTACACAGATACGCAGTATTTT

clone_size: .
cdr3_length: 13
j_call: TRBJ2-7
v_call: TRBV27
d_call: .
cdr3_aa: CASRLGRFYEQYF
cdr3_nt: TGTGCCAGTCGTCTAGGGCGGTTCTACGAGCAGTACTTC

clone_size: few
cdr3_length: 16
j_call: TRBJ2-1
v_call: TRBV14
d_call: TRBD2
cdr3_aa: CASSPLLAGGYNEQFF
cdr3_nt: TGTGCCAGCAGCCCCTTACTAGCGGGAGGTTACAATGAGCAGTTCTTC

clone_size: .
cdr3_length: 16
j_call: TRBJ2-2
v_call: TRBV7-2
d_call: TRBD1
cdr3_aa: CASSPTGQGNTGELFF
cdr3_nt: TGTGCCAGCAGCCCTACGGGACAGGGTAACACCGGGGAGCTGTTTTTT

clone_size: few
cdr3_length: 15
j_call: TRBJ1-1
v_call: TRBV28
d_call: .
cdr3_aa: CASSLYSVGTGEAFF
cdr3_nt: TGTGCCAGCAGTTTATATTCGGTGGGGACGGGTGAAGCTTTCTTT